This T cell receptor (beta chain) was sequenced during a study of T-cell memory formation after mild COVID-19. This clonotype was recorded a few times. The V segment lost 5 bases and the J segment 0 bases; nucleotides outside the gene matches: 2. Germline lookup yields CDR1 SGHTA and CDR2 FQGNSA. CDR3 size: 15 residues. TCRdb reprocessed the 5' RACE reads with MiXCR, giving one entry per CDR3 protein. The sample yields about 81,000 distinct CDR3 sequences, 20% to 25% seen once. The V and J genes are TRBV7-2 and TRBJ2-1; 9 bases are shared with TRBD2. The sequence derives from a man aged 18 to 35 who had mild COVID-19 (a few samples of this study predate the infection). Cell type and time point are not known. The sequenced sample consisted of PBMCs or a T cell subset sorted from them (not recorded which). The CDR3 nucleotides read TGTGCCAGCAGCCATAGCGGGGGCTCCTACAATGAGCAGTTCTTC. It translates to CASSHSGGSYNEQFF.